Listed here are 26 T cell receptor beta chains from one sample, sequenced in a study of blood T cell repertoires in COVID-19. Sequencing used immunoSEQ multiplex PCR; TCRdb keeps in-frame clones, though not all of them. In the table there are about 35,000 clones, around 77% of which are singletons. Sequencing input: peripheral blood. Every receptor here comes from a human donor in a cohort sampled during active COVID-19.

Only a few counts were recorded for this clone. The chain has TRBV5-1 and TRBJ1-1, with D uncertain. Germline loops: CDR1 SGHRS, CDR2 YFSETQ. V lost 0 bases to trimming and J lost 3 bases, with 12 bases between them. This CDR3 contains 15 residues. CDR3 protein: CASSLAVRGYTEAFF. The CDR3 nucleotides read TGCGCCAGCAGCTTGGCGGTCAGAGGGTACACTGAAGCTTTCTTT.

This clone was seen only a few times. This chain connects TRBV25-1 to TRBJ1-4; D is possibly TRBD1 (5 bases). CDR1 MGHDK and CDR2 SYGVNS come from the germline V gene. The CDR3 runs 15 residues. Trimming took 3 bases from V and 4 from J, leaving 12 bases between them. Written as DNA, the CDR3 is TGTGCCAGCAGTGACCCCGACAGATTTAATGAAAAACTGTTTTTT. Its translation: CASSDPDRFNEKLFF.

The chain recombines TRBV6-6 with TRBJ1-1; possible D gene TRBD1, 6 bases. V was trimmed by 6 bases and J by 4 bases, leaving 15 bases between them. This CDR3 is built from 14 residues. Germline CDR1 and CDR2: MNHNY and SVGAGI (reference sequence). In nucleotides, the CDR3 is TGTGCCAGCAGCCTAAAGGGGGGGGGCACTGAAGCTTTCTTT. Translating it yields CASSLKGGGTEAFF.

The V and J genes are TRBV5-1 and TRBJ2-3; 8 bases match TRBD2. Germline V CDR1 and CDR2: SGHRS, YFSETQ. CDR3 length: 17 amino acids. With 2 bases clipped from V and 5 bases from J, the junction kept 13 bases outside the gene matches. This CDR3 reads CASSLTLPGLEGDTQYF. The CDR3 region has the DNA TGCGCCAGCAGCTTAACCCTACCGGGACTAGAAGGAGATACGCAGTATTTT.

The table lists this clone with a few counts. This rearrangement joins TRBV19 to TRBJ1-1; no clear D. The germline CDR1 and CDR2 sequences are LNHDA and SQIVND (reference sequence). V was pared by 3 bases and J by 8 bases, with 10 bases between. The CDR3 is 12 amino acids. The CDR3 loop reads CASSMSAGEAFF. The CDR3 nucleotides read TGTGCCAGTAGTATGAGCGCTGGGGAAGCTTTCTTT.

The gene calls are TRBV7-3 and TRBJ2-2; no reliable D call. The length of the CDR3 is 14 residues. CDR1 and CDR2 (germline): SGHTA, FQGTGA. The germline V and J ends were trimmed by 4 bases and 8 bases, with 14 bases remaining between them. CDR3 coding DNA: TGTGCCAGCAGCTCCCCGTCGGTGTGGGGGGAGCTGTTTTTT. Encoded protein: CASSSPSVWGELFF.

The CDR3 coding sequence is TGCGCCAGCAGCTTCGACGGGGGGCGGTCGGGTGAGCAGTTCTTC. Protein: CASSFDGGRSGEQFF. The chain employs TRBV5-1 and TRBJ2-1; the D gene is possibly TRBD2 (7 bases). CDR1 and CDR2 (germline): SGHRS, YFSETQ. This CDR3 contains 15 residues. Trimming pared 2 bases from V and 9 bases from J, leaving 18 bases between.

Here the CDR3 reads CASSEGQGARTPLHF. CDR3 in DNA: TGTGCCAGCAGCGAGGGACAGGGGGCGCGTACACCCCTCCACTTT. The chain is built from TRBV6-5 and TRBJ1-6; 12 positions agree with TRBD1. Germline CDR1 is MNHEY and CDR2 is SVGAGI. The V and J ends lost 6 bases and 11 bases, in that order; junction bases with no gene match: 8. CDR3 length equals 15 residues.

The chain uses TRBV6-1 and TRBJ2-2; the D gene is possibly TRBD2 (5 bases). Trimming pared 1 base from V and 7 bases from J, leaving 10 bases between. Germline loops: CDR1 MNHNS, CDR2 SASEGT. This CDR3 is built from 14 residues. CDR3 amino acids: CASSEGRWIGELFF. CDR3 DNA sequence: TGTGCCAGCAGTGAAGGGAGGTGGATCGGGGAGCTGTTTTTT.

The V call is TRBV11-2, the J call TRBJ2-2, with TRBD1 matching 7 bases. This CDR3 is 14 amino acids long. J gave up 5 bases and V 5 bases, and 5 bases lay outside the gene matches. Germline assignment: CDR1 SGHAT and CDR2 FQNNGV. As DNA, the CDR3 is TGTGCCAGCAGCACCACGACAGGGACCGGGGAGCTGTTTTTT. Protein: CASSTTTGTGELFF.

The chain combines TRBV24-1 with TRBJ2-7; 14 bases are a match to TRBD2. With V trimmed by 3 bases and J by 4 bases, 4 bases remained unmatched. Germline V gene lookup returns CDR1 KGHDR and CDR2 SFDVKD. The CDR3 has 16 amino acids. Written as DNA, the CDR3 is TGTGCCACCAGTGATCCGACTAGCGGGAGGGATTACGAGCAGTACTTC. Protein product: CATSDPTSGRDYEQYF.

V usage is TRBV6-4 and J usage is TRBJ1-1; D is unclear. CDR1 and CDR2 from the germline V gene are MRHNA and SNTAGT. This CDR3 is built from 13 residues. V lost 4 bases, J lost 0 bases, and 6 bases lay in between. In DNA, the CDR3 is TGTGCCAGCAGTGTATCAGTGAACACTGAAGCTTTCTTT. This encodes CASSVSVNTEAFF.

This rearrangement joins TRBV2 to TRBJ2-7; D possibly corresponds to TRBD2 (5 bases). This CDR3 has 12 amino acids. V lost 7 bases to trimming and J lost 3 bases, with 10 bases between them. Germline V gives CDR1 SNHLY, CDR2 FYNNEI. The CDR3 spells CASTLLGYEQYF. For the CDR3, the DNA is TGTGCCAGCACCCTACTAGGCTACGAGCAGTACTTC.

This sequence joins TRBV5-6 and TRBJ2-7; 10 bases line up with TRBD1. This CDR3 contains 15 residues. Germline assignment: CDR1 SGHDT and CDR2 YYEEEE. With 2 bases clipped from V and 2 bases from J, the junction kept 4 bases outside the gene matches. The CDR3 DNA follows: TGTGCCAGCAGCTTCGCCGGGACAGGGGCCTACGAGCAGTACTTC. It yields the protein CASSFAGTGAYEQYF.

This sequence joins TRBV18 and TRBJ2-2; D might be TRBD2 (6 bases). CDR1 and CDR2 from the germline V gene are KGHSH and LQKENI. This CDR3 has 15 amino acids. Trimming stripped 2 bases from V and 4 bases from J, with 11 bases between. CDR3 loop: CASSPWRGATGELFF. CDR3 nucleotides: TGTGCCAGCTCACCATGGCGGGGAGCCACCGGGGAGCTGTTTTTT.

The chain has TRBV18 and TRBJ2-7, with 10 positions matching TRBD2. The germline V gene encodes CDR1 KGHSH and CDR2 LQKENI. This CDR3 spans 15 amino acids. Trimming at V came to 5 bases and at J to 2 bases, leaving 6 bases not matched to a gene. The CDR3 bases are TGTGCCAGCTCAGAAGCTGGACTAGCGGCCTACGAGCAGTACTTC. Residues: CASSEAGLAAYEQYF.

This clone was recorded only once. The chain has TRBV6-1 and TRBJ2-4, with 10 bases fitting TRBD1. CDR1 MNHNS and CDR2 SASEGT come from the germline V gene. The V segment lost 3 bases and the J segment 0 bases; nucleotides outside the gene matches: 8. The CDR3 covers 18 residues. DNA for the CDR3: TGTGCCAGCAGTGATCGGGACAGGGGAAGGGTAGCCAAAAACATTCAGTACTTC. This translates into CASSDRDRGRVAKNIQYF.

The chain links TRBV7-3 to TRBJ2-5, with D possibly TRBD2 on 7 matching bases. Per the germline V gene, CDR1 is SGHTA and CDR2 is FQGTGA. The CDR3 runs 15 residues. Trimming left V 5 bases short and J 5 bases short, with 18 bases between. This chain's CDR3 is CASSPPGGTRETQYF. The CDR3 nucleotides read TGTGCCAGCAGCCCCCCGGGGGGCACTCGGGAGACCCAGTACTTC.

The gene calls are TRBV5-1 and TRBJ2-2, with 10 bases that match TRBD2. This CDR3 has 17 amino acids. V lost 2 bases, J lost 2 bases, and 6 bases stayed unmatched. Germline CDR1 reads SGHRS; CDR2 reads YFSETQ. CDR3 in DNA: TGCGCCAGCAGCTTCCAACTAGCGGGGATAAACACCGGGGAGCTGTTTTTT. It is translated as CASSFQLAGINTGELFF.

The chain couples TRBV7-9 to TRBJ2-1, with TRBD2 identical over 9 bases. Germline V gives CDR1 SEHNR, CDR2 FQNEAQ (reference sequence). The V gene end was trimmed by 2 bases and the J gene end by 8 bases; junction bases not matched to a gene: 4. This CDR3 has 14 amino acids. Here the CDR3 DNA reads TGTGCCAGCAGCTTAAGCGGGAGGAACGATGAGCAGTTCTTC. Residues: CASSLSGRNDEQFF.

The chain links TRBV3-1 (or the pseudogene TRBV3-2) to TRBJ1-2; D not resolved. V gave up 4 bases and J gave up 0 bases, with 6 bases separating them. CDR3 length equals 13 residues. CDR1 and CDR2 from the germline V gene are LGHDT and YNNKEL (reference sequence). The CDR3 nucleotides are TGTGCCAGCAGCCCCGCAGCTAACTATGGCTACACCTTC. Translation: CASSPAANYGYTF.

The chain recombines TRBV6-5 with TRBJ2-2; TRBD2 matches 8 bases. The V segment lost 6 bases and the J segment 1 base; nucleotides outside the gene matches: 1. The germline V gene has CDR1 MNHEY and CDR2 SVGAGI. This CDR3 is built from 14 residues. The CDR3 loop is CASRTSGNTGELFF. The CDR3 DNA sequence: TGTGCCAGCAGAACTAGCGGGAACACCGGGGAGCTGTTTTTT.

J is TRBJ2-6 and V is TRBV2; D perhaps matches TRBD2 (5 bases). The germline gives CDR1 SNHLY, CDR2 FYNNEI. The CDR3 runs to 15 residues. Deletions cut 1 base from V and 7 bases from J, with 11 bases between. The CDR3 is CASSEGTGVANVLTF. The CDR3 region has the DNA TGTGCCAGCAGTGAAGGGACCGGGGTCGCCAACGTCCTGACTTTC.

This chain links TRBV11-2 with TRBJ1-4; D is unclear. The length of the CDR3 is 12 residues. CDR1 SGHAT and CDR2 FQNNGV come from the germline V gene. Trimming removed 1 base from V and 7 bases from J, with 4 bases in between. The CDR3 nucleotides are TGTGCCAGCAGCTTAGTAGCTGAAAAACTGTTTTTT. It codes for CASSLVAEKLFF.

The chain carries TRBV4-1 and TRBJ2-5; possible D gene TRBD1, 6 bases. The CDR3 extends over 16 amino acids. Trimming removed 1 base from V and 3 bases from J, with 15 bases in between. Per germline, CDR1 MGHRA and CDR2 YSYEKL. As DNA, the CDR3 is TGCGCCAGCAGCCAAGGGGCAGGGGTGGGGGAAGAGACCCAGTACTTC. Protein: CASSQGAGVGEETQYF.

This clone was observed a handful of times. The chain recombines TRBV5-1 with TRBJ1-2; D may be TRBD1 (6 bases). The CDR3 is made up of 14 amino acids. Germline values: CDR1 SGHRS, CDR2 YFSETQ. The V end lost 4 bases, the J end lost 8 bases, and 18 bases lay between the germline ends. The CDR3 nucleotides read TGCGCCAGCAGCAGAGACAGGACGTCCCGGGGCTACACCTTC. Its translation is CASSRDRTSRGYTF.